This TCR beta chain was found in a study of Graves' ophthalmopathy and Graves' hyperthyroidism. CDR1 is PRHDT and CDR2 is FYEKMQ in the germline V gene (reference sequence). CDR3 length: 16 residues. After removal of 5 bases from V and 5 bases from J, the junction contained 10 bases not matched to a gene. A word on this clonotype: Its antigen is not known.

Using RNA transcripts, the TCR beta CDR3 regions were amplified. HTBI primers primed a first-round RT-PCR, and a second-round multiplex PCR followed. Via MiXCR, TCRdb re-called the multiplex PCR reads, giving one row per CDR3 protein. The sample has 200,000 to 300,000 distinct CDR3 sequences, about 47% seen once. General study findings and limits: The model forecast ophthalmopathy progression, reaching around 66% sensitivity and 72.22% specificity.

Ineligible for inclusion were patients with other autoimmune diseases, uncontrolled infections, pregnancy or lactation. PBMCs were isolated by Ficoll-Paque density gradient centrifugation, using around 10 ml of fresh peripheral blood as the starting material. This chain uses TRBV13 with TRBJ2-5, with 11 nucleotides matching TRBD2. The receptor was derived from an adult man with Graves' ophthalmopathy. Sequencing input: peripheral blood. The CDR3 region is CASSQGSSGGMETQYF. The CDR3 nucleotides are TGTGCCAGCAGCCAAGGATCTAGCGGGGGGATGGAGACCCAGTACTTC.